This T cell receptor beta chain derives from a study of T cells in Graves' hyperthyroidism and ophthalmopathy. As for the study in general: Peripheral blood was taken when the disease was first diagnosed, before any treatment began.

V lost 3 bases and J 14 bases, leaving 17 bases between the germline ends. The CDR3 sequence is 13 residues long. Germline values: CDR1 SGHDN, CDR2 FVKESK. This clonotype was counted between two and nine times. Amplified TCR beta CDR3 regions came from RNA transcripts. During a first-round RT-PCR of the TCR CDR3, the HTBI primer set was used. TCRdb reprocessed the multiplex PCR reads via MiXCR and lists one record per CDR3 protein. The sample includes 600,000 or so distinct CDR3 sequences, 16% of them seen just once. The rearrangement uses TRBV14 and TRBJ2-1, with a possible D match to TRBD2 (6 bases). The sequenced sample consisted of blood. The sequence was obtained from a woman in her twenties or thirties with Graves' hyperthyroidism. CDR3 bases: TGTGCCAGCAGCCACCCCGGGAGCGGATTTGAGTTCTTC. It yields the protein CASSHPGSGFEFF.